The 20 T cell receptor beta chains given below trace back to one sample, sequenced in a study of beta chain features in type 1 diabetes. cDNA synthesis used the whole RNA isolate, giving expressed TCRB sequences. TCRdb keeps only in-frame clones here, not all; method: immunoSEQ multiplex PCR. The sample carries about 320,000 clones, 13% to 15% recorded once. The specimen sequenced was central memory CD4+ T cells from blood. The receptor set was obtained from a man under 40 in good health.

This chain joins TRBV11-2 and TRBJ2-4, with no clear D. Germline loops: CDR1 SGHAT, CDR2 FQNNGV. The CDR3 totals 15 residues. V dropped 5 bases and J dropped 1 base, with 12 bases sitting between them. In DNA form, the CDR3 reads TGTGCCAGCAGCCCCATGGGCTCTGCCAAAAACATTCAGTACTTC. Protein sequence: CASSPMGSAKNIQYF.

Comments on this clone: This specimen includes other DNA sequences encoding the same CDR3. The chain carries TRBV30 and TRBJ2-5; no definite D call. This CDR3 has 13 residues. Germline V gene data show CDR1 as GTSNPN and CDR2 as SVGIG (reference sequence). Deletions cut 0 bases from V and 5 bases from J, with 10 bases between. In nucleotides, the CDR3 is TGTGCCTGGAGTGTACGGTTAAGGGAGACCCAGTACTTC. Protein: CAWSVRLRETQYF.

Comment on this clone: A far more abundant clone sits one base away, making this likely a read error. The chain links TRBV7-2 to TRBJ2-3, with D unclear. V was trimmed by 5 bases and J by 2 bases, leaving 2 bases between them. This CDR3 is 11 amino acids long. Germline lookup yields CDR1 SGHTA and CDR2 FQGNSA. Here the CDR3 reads CASSDTDTQYF. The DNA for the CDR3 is TGTGCCAGCAGCGACACAGATACGCAGTATTTT.

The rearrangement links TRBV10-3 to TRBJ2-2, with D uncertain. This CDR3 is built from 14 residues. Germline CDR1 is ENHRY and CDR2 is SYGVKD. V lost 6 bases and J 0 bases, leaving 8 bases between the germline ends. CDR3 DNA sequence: TGTGCCATCAGACTGGCGGCGAACACCGGGGAGCTGTTTTTT. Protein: CAIRLAANTGELFF.

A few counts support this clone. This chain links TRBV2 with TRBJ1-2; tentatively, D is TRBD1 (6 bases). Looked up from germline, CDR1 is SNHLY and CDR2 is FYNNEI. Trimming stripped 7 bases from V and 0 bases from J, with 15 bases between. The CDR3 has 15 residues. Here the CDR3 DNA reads TGTGCCAGCACGCAAACAGGGAAATCTAACTATGGCTACACCTTC. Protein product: CASTQTGKSNYGYTF.

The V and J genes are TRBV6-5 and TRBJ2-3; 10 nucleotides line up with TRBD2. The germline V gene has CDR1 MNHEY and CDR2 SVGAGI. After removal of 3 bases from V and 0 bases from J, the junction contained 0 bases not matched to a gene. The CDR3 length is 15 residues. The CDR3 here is CASSYSGRSTDTQYF. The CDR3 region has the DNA TGTGCCAGCAGTTATAGCGGGAGGAGCACAGATACGCAGTATTTT.

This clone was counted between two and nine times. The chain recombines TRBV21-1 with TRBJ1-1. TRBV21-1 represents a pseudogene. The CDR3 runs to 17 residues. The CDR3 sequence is CASSKERGEGRNTEAFF. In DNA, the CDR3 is TGTGCCAGCAGCAAGGAGCGGGGGGAAGGGAGAAACACTGAAGCTTTCTTT.

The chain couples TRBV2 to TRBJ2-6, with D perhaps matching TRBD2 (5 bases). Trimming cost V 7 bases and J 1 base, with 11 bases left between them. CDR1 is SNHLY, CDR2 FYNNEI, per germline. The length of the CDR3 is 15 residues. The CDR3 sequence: CASMFGSSGANVLTF. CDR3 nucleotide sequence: TGTGCCAGCATGTTTGGGAGTTCTGGGGCCAACGTCCTGACTTTC. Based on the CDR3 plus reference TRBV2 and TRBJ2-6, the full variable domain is EPEVTQTPSHQVTQMGQEVILRCVPISNHLYFYWYRQILGQKVEFLVSFYNNEISEKSEIFDDQFSVERPDGSNFTLKIRSTKLEDSAMYFCASMFGSSGANVLTFGAGSRLTVL.

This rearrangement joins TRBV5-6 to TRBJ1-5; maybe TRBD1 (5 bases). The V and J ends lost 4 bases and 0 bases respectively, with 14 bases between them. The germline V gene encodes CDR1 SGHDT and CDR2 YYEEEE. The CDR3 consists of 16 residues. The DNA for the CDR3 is TGTGCCAGCAGCCTGGGGACGGGTTTTAGCAATCAGCCCCAGCATTTT. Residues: CASSLGTGFSNQPQHF.

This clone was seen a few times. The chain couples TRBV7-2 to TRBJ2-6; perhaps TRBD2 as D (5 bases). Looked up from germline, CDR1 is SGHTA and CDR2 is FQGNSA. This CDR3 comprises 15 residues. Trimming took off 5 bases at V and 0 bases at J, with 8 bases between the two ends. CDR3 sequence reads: CASSRDPSGANVLTF. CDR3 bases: TGTGCCAGCAGCCGGGATCCCTCTGGGGCCAACGTCCTGACTTTC. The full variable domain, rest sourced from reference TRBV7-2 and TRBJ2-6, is GAGVSQSPSNKVTEKGKDVELRCDPISGHTALYWYRQSLGQGLEFLIYFQGNSAPDKSGLPSDRFSAERTGGSVSTLTIQRTQQEDSAVYLCASSRDPSGANVLTFGAGSRLTVL.

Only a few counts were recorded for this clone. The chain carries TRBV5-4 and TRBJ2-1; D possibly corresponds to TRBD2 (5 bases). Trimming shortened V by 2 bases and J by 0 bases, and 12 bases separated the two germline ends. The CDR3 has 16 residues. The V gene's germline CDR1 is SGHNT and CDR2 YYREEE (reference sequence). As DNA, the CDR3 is TGTGCCAGCAGCTTAGGAGGAGAGGGCTCCTACAATGAGCAGTTCTTC. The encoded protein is CASSLGGEGSYNEQFF.

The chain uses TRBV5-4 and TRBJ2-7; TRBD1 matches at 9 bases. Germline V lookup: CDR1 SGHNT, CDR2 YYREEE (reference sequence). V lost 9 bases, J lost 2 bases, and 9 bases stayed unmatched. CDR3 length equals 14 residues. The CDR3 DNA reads TGTGCCACCGAACAAGGACAGGGGACCTACGAGCAGTACTTC. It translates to CATEQGQGTYEQYF.

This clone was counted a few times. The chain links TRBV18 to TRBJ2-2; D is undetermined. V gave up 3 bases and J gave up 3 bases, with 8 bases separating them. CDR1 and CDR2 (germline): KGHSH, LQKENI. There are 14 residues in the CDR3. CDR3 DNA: TGTGCCAGCTCACCGCAGGCGGACACCGGGGAGCTGTTTTTT. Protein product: CASSPQADTGELFF.

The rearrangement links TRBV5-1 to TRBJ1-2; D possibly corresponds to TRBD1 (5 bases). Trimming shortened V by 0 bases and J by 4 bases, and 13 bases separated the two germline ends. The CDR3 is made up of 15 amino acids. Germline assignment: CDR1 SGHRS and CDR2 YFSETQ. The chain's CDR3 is CASSLAVRAGYGYTF. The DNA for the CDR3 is TGCGCCAGCAGCTTGGCCGTCAGGGCCGGCTATGGCTACACCTTC.

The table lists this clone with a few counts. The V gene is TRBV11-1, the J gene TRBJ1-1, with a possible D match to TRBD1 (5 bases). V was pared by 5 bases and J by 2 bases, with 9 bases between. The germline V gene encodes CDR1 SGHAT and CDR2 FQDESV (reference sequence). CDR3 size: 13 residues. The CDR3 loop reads CASSPTDNTEAFF. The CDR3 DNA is TGTGCCAGCAGCCCGACAGATAACACTGAAGCTTTCTTT.

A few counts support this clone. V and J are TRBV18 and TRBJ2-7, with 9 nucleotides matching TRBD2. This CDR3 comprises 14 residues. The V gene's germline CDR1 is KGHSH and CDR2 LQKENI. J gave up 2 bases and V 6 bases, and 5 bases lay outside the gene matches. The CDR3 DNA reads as TGTGCCAGCTCCGAGCTAGCGGGGCCCTACGAGCAGTACGTC. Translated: CASSELAGPYEQYV.

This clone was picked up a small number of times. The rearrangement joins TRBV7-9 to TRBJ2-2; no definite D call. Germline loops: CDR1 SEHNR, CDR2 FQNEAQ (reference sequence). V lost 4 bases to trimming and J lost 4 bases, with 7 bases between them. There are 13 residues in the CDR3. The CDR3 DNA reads TGTGCCAGCAGCTGGCGTACCACCGGGGAGCTGTTTTTT. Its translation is CASSWRTTGELFF.

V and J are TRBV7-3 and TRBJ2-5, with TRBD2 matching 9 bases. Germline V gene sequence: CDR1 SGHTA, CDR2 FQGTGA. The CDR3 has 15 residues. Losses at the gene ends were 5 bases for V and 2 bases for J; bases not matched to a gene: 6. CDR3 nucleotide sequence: TGTGCCAGCAGCCAGTTAGCGGGAGTACAAGAGACCCAGTACTTC. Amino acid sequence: CASSQLAGVQETQYF. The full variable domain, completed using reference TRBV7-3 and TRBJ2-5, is GAGVSQTPSNKVTEKGKYVELRCDPISGHTALYWYRQSLGQGPEFLIYFQGTGAADDSGLPNDRFFAVRPEGSVSTLKIQRTERGDSAVYLCASSQLAGVQETQYFGPGTRLLVL.

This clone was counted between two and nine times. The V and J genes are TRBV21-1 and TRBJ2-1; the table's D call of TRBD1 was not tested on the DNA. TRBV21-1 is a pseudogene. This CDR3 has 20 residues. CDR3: CASRTNGTGKTKKDYNEQFF. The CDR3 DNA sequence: TGTGCCAGCCGGACGAATGGGACAGGGAAGACGAAAAAAGACTACAATGAGCAGTTCTTC.

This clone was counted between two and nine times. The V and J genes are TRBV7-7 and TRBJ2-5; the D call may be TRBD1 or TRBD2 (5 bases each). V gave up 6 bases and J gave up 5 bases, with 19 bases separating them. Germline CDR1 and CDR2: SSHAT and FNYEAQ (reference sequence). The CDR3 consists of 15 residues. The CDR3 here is CASRSPGRWRETQYF. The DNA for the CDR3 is TGTGCCAGCAGATCGCCGGGACGGTGGCGGGAGACCCAGTACTTC.